The next 28 T cell receptor beta chains were all read from a single sample in a study of cytomegalovirus exposure and HLA in healthy donors (dated by TCRdb to 2016 to 2017). The library relied on the immunoSEQ multiplex PCR assay. What TCRdb holds here is the immuneACCESS table cut down to in-frame rearrangements. Part of the clones is not present; checked against another copy, under half of the missing clones reflect an unresolved V gene, and the others are unexplained. The sample table records fewer than 350,000 clones; around 87% of these occur just once. About 0.9% of the sample is taken by the ten largest. Input material: PBMCs. These receptors all stem from a woman in her late teens or twenties in good health and CMV-seronegative.

This chain uses TRBV5-1 with TRBJ1-6, with a tentative D call TRBD1 (5 bases). Trimming took 4 bases from V and 6 from J, leaving 11 bases between them. Germline-derived CDR1 and CDR2 are SGHRS and YFSETQ. This CDR3 spans 14 amino acids. The CDR3 nucleotides read TGCGCCAGCAGCCCTGACAGTTCTAATTCACCCCTCCACTTT. Encoded protein: CASSPDSSNSPLHF.

The genes are TRBV19 and TRBJ2-7; 10 nucleotides align to TRBD1. Germline trimming cut 2 bases from V and 4 bases from J; bases unmatched to any gene: 2. The CDR3 extends over 14 amino acids. In germline, CDR1 is LNHDA, CDR2 SQIVND (reference sequence). The CDR3 is CASSISGQGYEQYF. The CDR3 nucleotides read TGTGCCAGTAGTATATCGGGACAGGGGTACGAGCAGTACTTC.

The chain joins TRBV6-6 to TRBJ1-5; D may be TRBD1 (5 bases). The V end was cut by 7 bases, the J end by 0 bases, with 10 bases between. CDR1 and CDR2 from the germline V gene are MNHNY and SVGAGI (reference sequence). This CDR3 has 14 residues. The DNA of the CDR3 is TGTGCCAGCACCACCGGGGGTAGCAATCAGCCCCAGCATTTT. It specifies CASTTGGSNQPQHF.

The chain uses TRBV2 and TRBJ2-5, with 11 bases lining up with TRBD1. The germline V gene has CDR1 SNHLY and CDR2 FYNNEI. The CDR3 has 15 residues. The junction had 12 bases not matched to a gene; V was cut back by 8 bases and J by 7 bases. The CDR3 DNA reads as TGTGCCAGCCTCCGATTGACCGGGACAGGGGGGACCCAGTACTTC. The encoded protein is CASLRLTGTGGTQYF.

The chain is built from TRBV28 and TRBJ2-7, with 8 bases identical to TRBD2. Germline CDR1 reads MDHEN; CDR2 reads SYDVKM. V lost 5 bases and J lost 6; bases outside the gene matches: 12. This CDR3 spans 15 amino acids. CDR3 bases: TGTGCCAGCAGTCCTCAGGGACTAGTGGTGGTCGAGCAGTACTTC. It translates to CASSPQGLVVVEQYF.

V gene TRBV6-4 combines with J gene TRBJ1-2; 9 bases are a match to TRBD1. The CDR3 consists of 15 residues. CDR1 is MRHNA, CDR2 SNTAGT, per germline. V lost 6 bases to trimming and J lost 6 bases; unmatched junction nucleotides: 11. The DNA of the CDR3 is TGTGCCAGCAGAATGACCGGGACAGGGAATGATGGCTACACCTTC. Amino acid sequence: CASRMTGTGNDGYTF.

The V gene is TRBV5-1, the J gene TRBJ2-3; 9 bases match TRBD2. Germline V gives CDR1 SGHRS, CDR2 YFSETQ. The V segment lost 5 bases and the J segment 2 bases; nucleotides outside the gene matches: 12. The CDR3 is 17 amino acids. For the CDR3, the DNA is TGCGCCAGCAGGGTTCTAGCGGGAATGGGGTACACAGATACGCAGTATTTT. Protein: CASRVLAGMGYTDTQYF.

The chain employs TRBV5-1 and TRBJ2-7; 8 bases map to TRBD1. Trimming took 4 bases from V and 2 from J; bases not matched to a gene: 5. The CDR3 is 14 residues long. Germline V gene data show CDR1 as SGHRS and CDR2 as YFSETQ. The CDR3 protein is CASSRTGTAYEQYF. DNA for the CDR3: TGCGCCAGCAGCAGGACAGGGACGGCCTACGAGCAGTACTTC.

The V and J genes are TRBV20-1 and TRBJ1-4; D is perhaps TRBD1 (5 bases). From germline, CDR1 is DFQATT and CDR2 SNEGSKA (reference sequence). This CDR3 has 11 residues. Trimming removed 5 bases from V and 8 bases from J, with 9 bases in between. The CDR3 coding sequence is TGCAGTGCTTCAGGGAGGGAAAAACTGTTTTTT. Amino acids: CSASGREKLFF.

The chain couples TRBV21-1 to TRBJ1-1; the listed D gene, TRBD1, was not tested against the DNA. TRBV21-1 constitutes a pseudogene. The CDR3 consists of 17 residues. CDR3 coding DNA: TGTGCCAGCAGCAAAGCTCAACCTCAAGAACAGAACACTGAAGCTTTCTTT. This sequence encodes CASSKAQPQEQNTEAFF.

The genes are TRBV29-1 and TRBJ2-1; TRBD2 aligns across 7 bases. The V segment lost 6 bases and the J segment 2 bases; nucleotides outside the gene matches: 7. This CDR3 region has 14 residues. Germline V gene sequence: CDR1 SQVTM, CDR2 ANQGSEA. The chain's CDR3 is CSVPGTTTYNEQFF. The CDR3 DNA reads TGCAGCGTGCCCGGGACTACCACCTACAATGAGCAGTTCTTC.

This sequence joins TRBV5-1 and TRBJ2-7; 7 bases match TRBD1. The CDR3 length is 14 residues. Germline V gene sequence: CDR1 SGHRS, CDR2 YFSETQ. V was clipped by 2 bases and J by 1 base; unmatched bases: 3. The CDR3 DNA follows: TGCGCCAGCAGCTTCACGACAGGGTCCTACGAGCAGTACTTC. It is translated as CASSFTTGSYEQYF.

In its sample, this clone was seen once. This chain uses TRBV20-1 with TRBJ1-1, with D hard to call. Deletions cut 3 bases from V and 10 bases from J, with 12 bases between. In germline, CDR1 is DFQATT, CDR2 SNEGSKA (reference sequence). CDR3 size: 11 residues. The CDR3 coding sequence is TGCAGTGCTAGCCCCCACGAGGGAGCTTTCTTT. This translates into CSASPHEGAFF.

The chain combines TRBV5-5 with TRBJ1-1, with 9 bases lining up with TRBD1. The junction had 8 bases not matched to a gene; V was cut back by 4 bases and J by 4 bases. Germline V lookup: CDR1 SGHKS, CDR2 YYEKEE (reference sequence). The CDR3 is 15 amino acids. The CDR3 region has the DNA TGTGCCAGCAGCCAACAGGGGGCATGGGCCACTGAAGCTTTCTTT. Its protein product is CASSQQGAWATEAFF.

The V call is TRBV11-2, the J call TRBJ1-1, with a tentative D call TRBD1 (6 bases). Germline V lookup: CDR1 SGHAT, CDR2 FQNNGV. The CDR3 sequence is 19 residues long. Deletions cut 2 bases from V and 1 base from J, with 23 bases between. CDR3 protein: CASSLKLGGAGSRNTEAFF. Here the CDR3 DNA reads TGTGCCAGCAGCTTAAAGCTAGGGGGGGCAGGCAGTAGGAACACTGAAGCTTTCTTT. Drawing the rest from reference TRBV11-2 and TRBJ1-1, the complete variable domain is EAGVAQSPRYKIIEKRQSVAFWCNPISGHATLYWYQQILGQGPKLLIQFQNNGVVDDSQLPKDRFSAERLKGVDSTLKIQPAKLEDSAVYLCASSLKLGGAGSRNTEAFFGQGTRLTVV.

J is TRBJ2-7 and V is TRBV28, with 8 positions matching TRBD1. The germline V gene encodes CDR1 MDHEN and CDR2 SYDVKM. The CDR3 length is 16 residues. Unmatched junction bases numbered 13, after V lost 7 bases and J lost 2 bases. The CDR3 spells CASMVVGDRGAYEQYF. DNA of the CDR3: TGTGCCAGCATGGTTGTTGGCGACAGGGGAGCCTACGAGCAGTACTTC.

The rearrangement joins TRBV5-1 to TRBJ2-7; 9 nucleotides align to TRBD1. The trim removed 4 bases at V and 7 bases at J, leaving 9 bases unmatched. CDR1 and CDR2 from the germline V gene are SGHRS and YFSETQ. The CDR3 contains 14 residues. CDR3 in amino acids: CASSIRDRAGEQYF. As DNA, the CDR3 is TGCGCCAGCAGCATAAGGGACAGGGCTGGGGAGCAGTACTTC.

The V and J genes are TRBV6-5 and TRBJ1-4; 9 bases agree with TRBD1. J was trimmed by 8 bases and V by 5 bases; bases with no gene match: 6. This CDR3 has 14 residues. Germline V lookup: CDR1 MNHEY, CDR2 SVGAGI. CDR3 nucleotides: TGTGCCAGCAGTATGGGACAGGGACTGGAAAAACTGTTTTTT. This codes for CASSMGQGLEKLFF.

J is TRBJ2-3 and V is TRBV28, with 10 bases that match TRBD1. CDR1 is MDHEN and CDR2 is SYDVKM in the germline V gene. The V gene end was trimmed by 5 bases and the J gene end by 1 base; junction bases not matched to a gene: 9. CDR3 length: 17 residues. The CDR3 region is CASSEPWGTGGTDTQYF. The CDR3, as DNA: TGTGCCAGCAGTGAACCCTGGGGGACAGGGGGCACAGATACGCAGTATTTT.

This chain joins TRBV4-2 and TRBJ2-2; possible D gene TRBD2, 5 bases. The germline V gene encodes CDR1 LGHNA and CDR2 YNFKEQ. The CDR3 runs 18 residues. V shed 5 bases and J shed 4 bases, with 23 bases lying between them. Written as DNA, the CDR3 is TGTGCCAGCAGCTCACGGGGTCCTCGAACTGAATCCACCGGGGAGCTGTTTTTT. Protein sequence: CASSSRGPRTESTGELFF.

The chain joins TRBV4-1 to TRBJ1-2; D is unclear. V was pared by 1 base and J by 8 bases, with 20 bases between. The CDR3 consists of 16 residues. Germline V lookup: CDR1 MGHRA, CDR2 YSYEKL. The CDR3 protein is CASSQVLIGEWRGYTF. The DNA of the CDR3 is TGCGCCAGCAGCCAAGTCTTAATCGGAGAGTGGCGCGGCTACACCTTC.

This chain connects TRBV4-1 to TRBJ2-7; D may be TRBD2 (5 bases). V dropped 0 bases and J dropped 0 bases, with 12 bases sitting between them. Germline V gene data show CDR1 as MGHRA and CDR2 as YSYEKL. The CDR3 extends over 16 amino acids. CDR3 coding DNA: TGCGCCAGCAGCCAAGATTCATCGGGGTTCTCCTACGAGCAGTACTTC. Translated: CASSQDSSGFSYEQYF.

In this sample, this clone turned up a few times. This chain joins TRBV5-1 and TRBJ2-2; 8 positions agree with TRBD1. Germline-derived CDR1 and CDR2 are SGHRS and YFSETQ. The CDR3 extends over 14 amino acids. Germline trimming cut 3 bases from V and 4 bases from J; bases unmatched to any gene: 2. The CDR3 DNA is TGCGCCAGCAGCTCGGGACAGGCCACCGGGGAGCTGTTTTTT. The encoded protein is CASSSGQATGELFF.

This clone showed up just once. The CDR3 loop is CASSFLGQEPYEQYF. In DNA, the CDR3 is TGTGCCAGCAGTTTTCTGGGACAGGAACCCTACGAGCAGTACTTC. The chain uses TRBV28 and TRBJ2-7; 8 positions match TRBD1. The CDR3 is made up of 15 amino acids. The J segment lost 2 bases and the V segment lost 3 bases, leaving 6 bases of the junction unmatched. Germline CDR1 reads MDHEN; CDR2 reads SYDVKM.

V usage is TRBV25-1 and J usage is TRBJ2-7; 12 bases fit TRBD1. V was clipped by 3 bases and J by 3 bases; unmatched bases: 12. The CDR3 runs to 18 residues. The germline CDR1 and CDR2 sequences are MGHDK and SYGVNS. The CDR3 reads CASSETEPGQGANYEQYF. As DNA, the CDR3 is TGTGCCAGCAGTGAGACCGAGCCGGGACAGGGGGCGAACTACGAGCAGTACTTC.

The rearrangement joins TRBV25-1 to TRBJ2-1; 8 bases fit TRBD2. CDR3 length: 13 amino acids. The V and J ends lost 10 bases and 10 bases, in that order; junction bases with no gene match: 12. The germline CDR1 and CDR2 sequences are MGHDK and SYGVNS. The CDR3: CAIRMGSGGEQFF. In DNA form, the CDR3 reads TGTGCCATCCGGATGGGCTCGGGGGGGGAGCAGTTCTTC. Using reference TRBV25-1 and TRBJ2-1 for the parts outside the CDR3, the full variable domain is EADIYQTPRYLVIGTGKKITLECSQTMGHDKMYWYQQDPGMELHLIHYSYGVNSTEKGDLSSESTVSRIRTEHFPLTLESARPSHTSQYLCAIRMGSGGEQFFGPGTRLTVL.

The chain uses TRBV5-6 and TRBJ1-2; 11 positions match TRBD1. Germline V gene sequence: CDR1 SGHDT, CDR2 YYEEEE. V was clipped by 5 bases and J by 7 bases; unmatched bases: 13. This CDR3 has 16 residues. Here the CDR3 DNA reads TGTGCCAGCAGTCTGTCCGGGACAGGGGGTAACGGTGGCTACACCTTC. This codes for CASSLSGTGGNGGYTF.

The rearrangement uses TRBV2 and TRBJ2-2; maybe TRBD1 (7 bases). The V gene's germline CDR1 is SNHLY and CDR2 FYNNEI. V shed 6 bases and J shed 6 bases, with 23 bases lying between them. The CDR3 is 17 residues long. The CDR3 region is CASSTTGGGGPAGELFF. The CDR3 DNA sequence: TGTGCCAGCAGCACCACCGGAGGGGGCGGACCCGCCGGGGAGCTGTTTTTT.